This record looks at one T cell receptor (beta chain) sequence and its context. This clone was seen a few times. The clone's antigen remains unknown. No base-level quality is on record; no much larger clone is a single base apart. The data were taken from a study of T cells in tumors after PD-1 blockade (dated by TCRdb to the late 2010s). Broadly, across the study: Patients with prior checkpoint blockade, systemic immunosuppressant use, or recent radiotherapy or other anti-cancer therapy within 4 weeks were excluded. RECIST version 1.1 was used to evaluate clinical response. Paired single-cell RNA and TCR sequencing was performed on site-matched tumors from BCC or SCC patients before and after anti-PD-1 therapy. Treatment consisted of either cemiplimab 350 mg every 2 weeks or pembrolizumab 200 mg every 3 weeks. A subset of patients also received ongoing daily vismodegib 150 mg during anti-PD-1 treatment. On average, tumor samples had over 20,000 TCR templates (range about 500-100,000) and approximately 5,800 unique clonotypes, roughly 20-fold deeper than single-cell TCR sequencing.

V is cut by 3 bases and J by 4 bases, and the space between the germline ends is 13 bases. The germline V gene (reference sequence) gives CDR1 as LNHNV and CDR2 as YYDKDF. Including the terminal cysteine and phenylalanine, the CDR3 comprises 14 residues. Only the CDR3 region is kept as DNA, spanning 42 bases read in frame from base 1. Sample time point, as interpreted from the label and publication: before anti-PD-1 therapy. Tumor biopsies were site-matched, taken from the same primary tumor before and after PD-1 blockade. For bulk TCRbeta sequencing, genomic DNA was extracted from tumor biopsies or peripheral blood, and input amounts ranged from about 616 ng to 6,500 ng. Bulk TCRbeta sequencing was performed on remaining biopsy material to increase sensitivity for rare clonotypes compared with single-cell TCR sequencing. Every patient had histologically proven advanced or metastatic basal or squamous cell carcinoma and was a poor candidate for surgical resection. Of the roughly 10 patients in the basal cell carcinoma cohort, several underwent bulk tumor TCR sequencing. Fresh biopsies were taken from the primary tumor site, and part of the biopsy material was kept in RNAlater for exome and bulk TCR sequencing.

Deep TCRbeta sequencing was performed with the immunoSEQ platform. The authors' analysis ran thus. Only productive rearrangements were exported from the immunoSEQ Analyzer for downstream analysis. A two-sided binomial test with a Bonferroni-corrected P below 0.01 was used to call clones that significantly expanded or contracted between timepoints. T cell phenotypes were assigned to bulk TCRbeta clonotypes by matching the clonotypes to single-cell RNA+TCR-seq clones with the same TCRbeta sequence. Clone enrichment in tumor was computed as tumor frequency divided by PBMC frequency from bulk TCR sequencing. GLIPH was used to group TCRs into specificity groups, clusters of distinct TCRs likely recognizing common antigens via shared CDR3 motifs. The immuneACCESS repertoire file appears here via TCRdb, limited to in-frame rearrangements. These files lack a portion of the clones; in checked studies, under half of the deficit traces to unresolved V genes, and the cause of the others is not known. V and J calls and clone size come straight from that table; D and trimming were deduced from the DNA. The sample has roughly 12,000 clones on record, less than 65% of them singletons. The ten top clones hold 16% of the sample.

The paper's findings and limits, for the study overall: Exhausted CD8+ clones expanded after therapy were mostly novel clonotypes undetected pre-treatment, suggesting clonal replacement rather than reinvigoration of pre-existing clones. Comparisons between pre- and post-treatment samples were the only ones where clonal replacement appeared, with none seen between two pre-treatment samples, a pattern that argues against artifacts from biopsy timing or location. The source of novel T cell clones was not identified, and lymphoid organs or rare unexpanded clones within the tumor or the tumor periphery could be included among the possible sources. Roughly 41% of the TCR clonotypes from tumors also showed up in blood, and some novel exhausted tumor clones were present in pre-treatment blood, which suggests peripheral recruitment.

The chain was built from TRBV15 and TRBJ2-7; the D gene is perhaps TRBD1 or TRBD2, each of them matching over 6 bases. The specimen was tumor tissue, collected before anti-PD-1 treatment. The origin of this receptor is a human donor with basal cell carcinoma. The CDR3 protein is CATSRGGSVYEQYF. The nucleotide sequence is TGTGCCACCAGCAGGGGGGGCAGTGTGTACGAGCAGTACTTC.